This TCR beta chain was identified during a study of blood T cells in healthy people across ages. Findings and limits, study-wide: While age rose, TCR beta diversity per million T cells dropped in a roughly linear way.

The CDR3 runs to 15 residues. Per germline, CDR1 WSHSY and CDR2 SAAADI. J lost 5 bases, V lost 2 bases, and 7 bases had no gene match. A second PCR, run for about 7 to 11 cycles, used a sample-barcoded 5' primer plus a J-beta primer mix. Each CDR3 protein is one row after TCRdb ran MiXCR on the 5' RACE reads. The data show under 1,100,000 distinct CDR3 sequences, 20% to 25% seen once. At least 6 micrograms of total RNA were extracted per sample. This clonotype was counted only a few times. Its antigen is currently unknown. The same sample was also studied in work on T cells of mothers and their children. That work contributes: All extracted RNA went into cDNA synthesis, about 1.6 ug per 15 ul.

The genes are TRBV10-2 and TRBJ2-3; 7 bases match TRBD2. This clonotype originated in a girl aged 2 to 9 in good health. The sample consisted of blood. The DNA of the CDR3 is TGCGCCAGCAGTGAGGTACGGCGGGAGCTAGATACGCAGTATTTT. Its translation: CASSEVRRELDTQYF.